A selection of T cell receptor beta chains follows, all from one sample in a study of blood T cells in healthy people across ages. TCRdb recomputed calls from the 5' RACE reads with MiXCR, one row per CDR3 protein. Of hundreds of thousands of distinct CDR3 sequences detected, over 20% appear once; the ten largest clones hold 3% to 4%. The sample taken for sequencing was blood. Every receptor here comes from a man aged 65-85 years in good health. Each CDR3 is given with its conserved first and last residue. Each record gives: clone size, V gene, D gene, J gene, CDR3 DNA, CDR3 protein. D genes are given only for firm matches. Clone sizes are given selectively: once, few, many, or a class where the clone is expanded.

clone size: .
V gene: TRBV20-1
D gene: .
J gene: TRBJ1-1
CDR3 DNA: TGCAGTGCCGTACGGGGGCGGATGAACACTGAAGCTTTCTTT
CDR3 protein: CSAVRGRMNTEAFF

clone size: many
V gene: TRBV7-9
D gene: .
J gene: TRBJ2-1
CDR3 DNA: TGTGCCAGCAGCTTAGGGGTAGCAGGTAATGAGCAGTTCTTC
CDR3 protein: CASSLGVAGNEQFF

clone size: .
V gene: TRBV28
D gene: .
J gene: TRBJ2-3
CDR3 DNA: TGTGCCTGCAGTTATAAGAGGGCCGTGAACACAGATACGCAGTATTTT
CDR3 protein: CACSYKRAVNTDTQYF

clone size: .
V gene: TRBV4-3
D gene: TRBD2
J gene: TRBJ2-1
CDR3 DNA: TGCGCCAGCAGCCCGGGACTAGCGGGTCCTCTGGATGAGCAGTTCTTC
CDR3 protein: CASSPGLAGPLDEQFF

clone size: few
V gene: TRBV7-2
D gene: .
J gene: TRBJ2-1
CDR3 DNA: TGTGCCAGCAGCTTCCAAACAGGGTCGGGGAATGAGCAGTTCTTC
CDR3 protein: CASSFQTGSGNEQFF

clone size: .
V gene: TRBV7-3
D gene: TRBD2
J gene: TRBJ2-2
CDR3 DNA: TGTGCCAGCAGCTTAGATCCTCAGCGGGGGAACACCGGGGAGCTGTTTTTT
CDR3 protein: CASSLDPQRGNTGELFF

clone size: few
V gene: TRBV18
D gene: .
J gene: TRBJ2-6
CDR3 DNA: TGTGCCAGCTCACTATCCGGGCAGAGCTCTGGGGCCAACGTCCTGACTTTC
CDR3 protein: CASSLSGQSSGANVLTF

clone size: many
V gene: TRBV7-9
D gene: TRBD1
J gene: TRBJ1-2
CDR3 DNA: TGTGCCAGCAGCTTGGCACAGGGGGCTGGTGGCTACACCTTC
CDR3 protein: CASSLAQGAGGYTF

clone size: few
V gene: TRBV5-1
D gene: .
J gene: TRBJ2-5
CDR3 DNA: TGCGCCAGCACCCCACAGGGTGGAGAGACCCAGTACTTC
CDR3 protein: CASTPQGGETQYF

clone size: .
V gene: TRBV6-5
D gene: .
J gene: TRBJ2-3
CDR3 DNA: TGTGCCAGCAAGCACCCTAGCACAGATACGCAGTATTTT
CDR3 protein: CASKHPSTDTQYF

clone size: many
V gene: TRBV18
D gene: .
J gene: TRBJ2-7
CDR3 DNA: TGTGCCAGCTCACCTCCTGGGACACCGTACGAGCAGTACTTC
CDR3 protein: CASSPPGTPYEQYF

clone size: few
V gene: TRBV12-3/TRBV12-4
D gene: .
J gene: TRBJ2-7
CDR3 DNA: TGTGCCAGCTCAGGGACAGCGGGCGAGCAGTACTTC
CDR3 protein: CASSGTAGEQYF

clone size: .
V gene: TRBV4-1
D gene: TRBD2
J gene: TRBJ2-5
CDR3 DNA: TGCGCCAGCAGCCAAGGACCAGCGGGATGGTACCAAGAGACCCAGTACTTC
CDR3 protein: CASSQGPAGWYQETQYF

clone size: .
V gene: TRBV11-2
D gene: .
J gene: TRBJ2-7
CDR3 DNA: TGTGCCAGCAGCTTAGTGGCCCCCCCCGGCTACGAGCAGTACTTC
CDR3 protein: CASSLVAPPGYEQYF

clone size: few
V gene: TRBV20-1
D gene: TRBD1
J gene: TRBJ1-4
CDR3 DNA: TGCAGTGCTGCCGGGACAGGTCCTGAAAAACTGTTTTTT
CDR3 protein: CSAAGTGPEKLFF

clone size: few
V gene: TRBV27
D gene: .
J gene: TRBJ1-6
CDR3 DNA: TGTGCCAGCAGTTTATCGAGGGGGGGCGGTAATTCACCCCTCCACTTT
CDR3 protein: CASSLSRGGGNSPLHF

clone size: few
V gene: TRBV5-1
D gene: .
J gene: TRBJ1-1
CDR3 DNA: TGCGCCAGCAGCCGGGACAACATGAACACTGAAGCTTTCTTT
CDR3 protein: CASSRDNMNTEAFF

clone size: .
V gene: TRBV3-1
D gene: .
J gene: TRBJ2-7
CDR3 DNA: TGTGCCAGCAGCCAATACTGGAGCTACGAGCAGTACTTC
CDR3 protein: CASSQYWSYEQYF

clone size: few
V gene: TRBV20-1
D gene: .
J gene: TRBJ1-4
CDR3 DNA: TGCAGTGCTAGAGGGGGAACTTCAACTAATGAAAAACTGTTTTTT
CDR3 protein: CSARGGTSTNEKLFF

clone size: few
V gene: TRBV21-1
D gene: .
J gene: TRBJ2-1
CDR3 DNA: TGTGCCAGCAGAGCTCGGACTAGCGGGTTTAATGAGCAGTTCTTC
CDR3 protein: CASRARTSGFNEQFF

clone size: .
V gene: TRBV7-2
D gene: TRBD2
J gene: TRBJ2-1
CDR3 DNA: TGTGCCAGCAGCCCCGGACTAGCAGCGTTCAACAATGAGCAGTTCTTC
CDR3 protein: CASSPGLAAFNNEQFF

clone size: .
V gene: TRBV18
D gene: TRBD2
J gene: TRBJ2-1
CDR3 DNA: TGTGCCAGCTCACCGGGACTAGCGGGGGCGTCCTACAATGAGCAGTTCTTC
CDR3 protein: CASSPGLAGASYNEQFF

clone size: .
V gene: TRBV12-3/TRBV12-4
D gene: TRBD2
J gene: TRBJ2-1
CDR3 DNA: TGTGCCAGCGCCTCGACTAGCGGAACCTACAATGAGCAGTTCTTC
CDR3 protein: CASASTSGTYNEQFF

clone size: few
V gene: TRBV6-2/TRBV6-3
D gene: TRBD2
J gene: TRBJ2-1
CDR3 DNA: TGTGCCAGCAGCTCCTCCGGACTAGCGAATTATGAGCAGTTCTTC
CDR3 protein: CASSSSGLANYEQFF

clone size: many
V gene: TRBV6-6
D gene: TRBD1
J gene: TRBJ1-2
CDR3 DNA: TGTGCCAGCAGTTTGGACAGGGCCTATGGCTACACCTTC
CDR3 protein: CASSLDRAYGYTF

clone size: .
V gene: TRBV3-1
D gene: .
J gene: TRBJ1-1
CDR3 DNA: TGTGCCAGCAGCCAAGAAAGGGGGGCCCCTCTGAACACTGAAGCTTTCTTT
CDR3 protein: CASSQERGAPLNTEAFF

clone size: few
V gene: TRBV4-3
D gene: .
J gene: TRBJ2-7
CDR3 DNA: TGCGCCAGCAGCCAAGTTGCGGGACAGACCCACGAGCAGTACTTC
CDR3 protein: CASSQVAGQTHEQYF